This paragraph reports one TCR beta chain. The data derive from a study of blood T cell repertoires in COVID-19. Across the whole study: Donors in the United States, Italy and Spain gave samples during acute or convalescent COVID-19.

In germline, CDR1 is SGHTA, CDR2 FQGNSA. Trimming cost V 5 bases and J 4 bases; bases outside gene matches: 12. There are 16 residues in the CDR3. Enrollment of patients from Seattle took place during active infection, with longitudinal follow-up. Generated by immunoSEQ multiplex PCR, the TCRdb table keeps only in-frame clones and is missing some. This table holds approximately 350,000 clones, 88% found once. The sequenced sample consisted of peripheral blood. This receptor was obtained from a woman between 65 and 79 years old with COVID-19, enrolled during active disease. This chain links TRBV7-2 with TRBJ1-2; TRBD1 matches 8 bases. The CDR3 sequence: CASSSRQGPALYGYTF. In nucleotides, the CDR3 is TGTGCCAGCAGCAGTAGACAGGGGCCGGCTCTCTATGGCTACACCTTC. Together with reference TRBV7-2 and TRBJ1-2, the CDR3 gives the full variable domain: GAGVSQSPSNKVTEKGKDVELRCDPISGHTALYWYRQSLGQGLEFLIYFQGNSAPDKSGLPSDRFSAERTGGSVSTLTIQRTQQEDSAVYLCASSSRQGPALYGYTFGSGTRLTVV.